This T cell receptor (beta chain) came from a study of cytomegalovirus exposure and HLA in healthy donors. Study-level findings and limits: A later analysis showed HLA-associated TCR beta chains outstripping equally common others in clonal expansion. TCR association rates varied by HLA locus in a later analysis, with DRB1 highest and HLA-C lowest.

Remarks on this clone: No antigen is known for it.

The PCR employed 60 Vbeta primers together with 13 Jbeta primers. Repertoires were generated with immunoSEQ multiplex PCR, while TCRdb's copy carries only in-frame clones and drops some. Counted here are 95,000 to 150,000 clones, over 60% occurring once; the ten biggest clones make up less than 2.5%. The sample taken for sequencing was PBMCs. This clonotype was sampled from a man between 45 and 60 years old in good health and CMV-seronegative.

Written as DNA, the CDR3 is TGTGCCAGCAAAAGCGGGGGGGGGTGGGAGACCCAGTACTTC. Encoded protein: CASKSGGGWETQYF. The rearrangement uses TRBV7-2 and TRBJ2-5, with 10 bases fitting TRBD2. J was trimmed by 5 bases and V by 7 bases; bases with no gene match: 7. This CDR3 region has 14 residues. The germline V gene encodes CDR1 SGHTA and CDR2 FQGNSA.